This T cell receptor (beta chain) is drawn from a study of blood T cell repertoires in COVID-19. Turning to the study itself: Acute-phase and convalescent COVID-19 samples originated in the United States, Italy and Spain. PBMCs, B-cell-depleted T cells, or T cells provided the cDNA or gDNA that made up the material.

Participants' reported clinical history set cohort assignment. Assay: immunoSEQ multiplex PCR; the TCRdb copy retains only in-frame clones and omits some. The sample comprises 150,000 to 200,000 clones, over 80% of which are singletons, and roughly 5.6% rests with the top ten. CDR1 and CDR2 from the germline V gene are MNHEY and SVGEGT. Trimming shortened V by 0 bases and J by 2 bases, and 10 bases separated the two germline ends. CDR3 length: 15 residues. J is TRBJ1-1 and V is TRBV6-2 or TRBV6-3; no definite D call. Sequenced: PBMCs or T cells enriched from blood (not recorded which). The sequence was obtained from a man aged 65 to 79 who had been exposed to COVID-19. CDR3 sequence: CASSYSMARNTEAFF. DNA of the CDR3: TGTGCCAGCAGTTACTCGATGGCCAGAAACACTGAAGCTTTCTTT.